This T cell receptor (beta chain) was documented in a study of cytotoxic CD8 clonotypes in ibrutinib-treated CLL. Study background: Among the patients, more than ten presented as relapsed/refractory and about 14 as treatment-naive; around 18 showed unmutated IGHV.

V lost 1 base, J lost 6 bases, and 11 bases stayed unmatched. The CDR3 runs 17 residues. CDR1 is SGHTA, CDR2 FQGNSA, per germline. The data were produced by immunoSEQ multiplex PCR, yet TCRdb's version contains in-frame clones alone and is incomplete. Counted here are around 200,000 clones, 65% to 80% occurring once; the ten biggest clones make up about 6.4%. The chain uses TRBV7-2 and TRBJ2-2, with TRBD2 matching over 7 bases. The sequence derives from a human donor with chronic lymphocytic leukemia. Sequencing used PBMCs, obtained after 12 months of ibrutinib treatment. The CDR3 region has the DNA TGTGCCAGCAGCTTAGGGTTCGGGCTAGCGGCTCCCGGGGAGCTGTTTTTT. Residues: CASSLGFGLAAPGELFF.